These 9 T cell receptor beta chains originate from one sample sequenced in a study of glioma-infiltrating T cells after dendritic cell vaccination. Indicated time point: after dendritic cell vaccination, including at tumor progression/relapse. Profiled with immunoSEQ multiplex PCR; TCRdb holds only in-frame clones, not every one. The data hold under 130,000 clones, with almost 90% observed a single time. Here the sequenced sample was blood, taken after dendritic cell vaccination. The source is a human donor with glioblastoma.

The J gene is TRBJ2-5, the V gene TRBV10-2; a weak D match, TRBD2 (5 bases). Trimming left V 5 bases short and J 5 bases short, with 9 bases between. The CDR3 runs 12 residues. The germline V gene encodes CDR1 WSHSY and CDR2 SAAADI. The CDR3 DNA sequence: TGCGCCAGCAGTTTCGGGATGGAGACCCAGTACTTC. Protein: CASSFGMETQYF.

The CDR3 loop reads CAWSVGSLAGAETQYF. The CDR3 nucleotides are TGTGCCTGGAGTGTAGGGAGTCTAGCGGGAGCCGAGACCCAGTACTTC. This rearrangement joins TRBV30 to TRBJ2-5; 10 bases line up with TRBD2. Germline assignment: CDR1 GTSNPN and CDR2 SVGIG (reference sequence). Trimming took 0 bases from V and 5 from J; bases not matched to a gene: 9. CDR3 length: 16 residues.

V gene TRBV11-3 combines with J gene TRBJ2-3; D may be TRBD2 (5 bases). The CDR3 totals 14 residues. In germline, CDR1 is SGHNT, CDR2 YENEEA. Trimming pared 3 bases from V and 6 bases from J, leaving 13 bases between. The CDR3 reads CASSLVLLGDTQYF. For the CDR3, the DNA is TGTGCCAGCAGCTTGGTCCTACTAGGGGATACGCAGTATTTT.

This rearrangement joins TRBV2 to TRBJ2-7, with unresolved D. Germline V gene lookup returns CDR1 SNHLY and CDR2 FYNNEI. CDR3 size: 11 residues. Between the trimmed V and J ends, which lost 5 bases and 2 bases, there was a span of 4 bases. The CDR3 is CASSLTYEQYF. In nucleotides, the CDR3 is TGTGCCAGCAGTTTAACCTACGAGCAGTACTTC.

The chain carries TRBV7-8 and TRBJ1-3; 8 bases fit TRBD1. CDR1 and CDR2 (germline): SGHVS, FQNEAQ. The V gene end was trimmed by 3 bases and the J gene end by 2 bases; junction bases not matched to a gene: 6. The CDR3 runs to 16 residues. The CDR3 DNA reads as TGTGCCAGCAGCTTCCCGGACAGGGCCGCTGGAAACACCATATATTTT. Protein product: CASSFPDRAAGNTIYF.

This clone was observed a few times. The chain combines TRBV7-9 with TRBJ2-5, with 11 bases matching TRBD2. CDR1 is SEHNR and CDR2 is FQNEAQ in the germline V gene (reference sequence). After removal of 4 bases from V and 1 base from J, the junction contained 5 bases not matched to a gene. This CDR3 contains 16 residues. The DNA of the CDR3 is TGTGCCAGCAGCTGGGGACTAGCGGTCATCCAAGAGACCCAGTACTTC. This codes for CASSWGLAVIQETQYF.

The chain carries TRBV7-8 and TRBJ2-1, with D tentatively TRBD2 (5 bases). Trimming left V 5 bases short and J 1 base short, with 12 bases between. Germline assignment: CDR1 SGHVS and CDR2 FQNEAQ. The CDR3 is 15 residues long. CDR3 DNA: TGTGCCAGCAGCCCTCAGAGGGCTTCCTACAATGAGCAGTTCTTC. Its translation: CASSPQRASYNEQFF.

The J gene is TRBJ1-1, the V gene TRBV25-1; D call uncertain. V lost 5 bases and J lost 1, with 8 bases in between. The CDR3 is made up of 13 amino acids. Germline CDR1 and CDR2: MGHDK and SYGVNS. CDR3 in DNA: TGTGCCAGCAGTCTGTCCTGGAACACTGAAGCTTTCTTT. This translates into CASSLSWNTEAFF.

The chain couples TRBV5-1 to TRBJ2-3, with 7 bases matching TRBD2. V lost 4 bases to trimming and J lost 3 bases; unmatched junction nucleotides: 5. The CDR3 loop spans 14 amino acids. Germline CDR1 is SGHRS and CDR2 is YFSETQ. The CDR3 sequence is CASSPMGGTDTQYF. CDR3 bases: TGCGCCAGCAGCCCCATGGGGGGGACAGATACGCAGTATTTT.